One sample yielded the 13 T cell receptor beta chains listed below, sequenced in a study of T cell repertoires in cytomegalovirus infection. For these TCRs, the target antigens are not known. TCRdb re-called the reads with MiXCR, one entry per CDR3 protein. The data contain about 500,000 distinct CDR3 sequences, about 33% of them singletons. The source was cultured PBMCs, collected from culture after CMV antigen stimulation. These TCRs come from a human donor in good health (CMV status not recorded). Some clones in this sample may be carry-over from other donors' samples.

Comment on this clonotype: Germline and junction disagree at one end, which may indicate a read error. V usage is TRBV6-2 or TRBV6-3 and J usage is TRBJ2-7, with TRBD1 as a possible D gene (6 bases). Per the germline V gene, CDR1 is MNHEY and CDR2 is SVGEGT. The CDR3 consists of 13 residues. The CDR3 region is CASSHGQTYKQYF. Here the CDR3 DNA reads TGTGCCAGCAGCCACGGACAGACCTACAAGCAGTACTTC.

The chain joins TRBV7-2 to TRBJ2-1; a possible D gene is TRBD2 (6 bases). Germline CDR1 SGHTA, CDR2 FQGNSA. The CDR3 is 16 amino acids. V was clipped by 1 base and J by 9 bases, with 19 bases between them. The CDR3 region is CASSLEASERVGEQFF. CDR3 coding DNA: TGTGCCAGCAGCTTAGAGGCTAGCGAGAGGGTAGGTGAGCAGTTCTTC.

The rearrangement uses TRBV5-6 and TRBJ2-2; 14 positions agree with TRBD2. V shed 2 bases, J shed 8 bases, and the junction held 5 bases outside the gene matches. CDR1 SGHDT and CDR2 YYEEEE come from the germline V gene. This CDR3 contains 16 residues. CDR3 region: CASSFRTSGRSGELFF. The CDR3 nucleotides read TGTGCCAGCAGCTTCCGGACTAGCGGGAGGTCAGGGGAGCTGTTTTTT.

This clonotype was picked up a small number of times. The rearrangement links TRBV27 to TRBJ2-1; D call uncertain. Germline assignment: CDR1 MNHEY and CDR2 SMNVEV (reference sequence). Trimming removed 4 bases at V and 5 bases at J, with 15 bases between. This CDR3 region has 15 residues. The CDR3 is CASSSNRQRNNEQFF. The CDR3 DNA follows: TGTGCCAGCAGTTCCAACCGACAACGTAACAATGAGCAGTTCTTC.

The chain couples TRBV28 to TRBJ2-1; D is undetermined. This CDR3 comprises 16 residues. V lost 4 bases, J lost 5 bases, and 18 bases lay in between. Germline loops: CDR1 MDHEN, CDR2 SYDVKM. CDR3 region: CASSSPTRAGNNEQFF. Written as DNA, the CDR3 is TGTGCCAGCAGTTCCCCGACCCGGGCAGGAAACAATGAGCAGTTCTTC.

In its sample, this clonotype was seen a few times. This chain uses TRBV7-9 with TRBJ2-1, with 7 bases matching TRBD2. V gave up 5 bases and J gave up 6 bases; unmatched junction bases: 13. The CDR3 sequence is 16 residues long. CDR1 and CDR2 (germline): SEHNR, FQNEAQ (reference sequence). This CDR3 reads CASSPRGERRVNEQFF. The DNA for the CDR3 is TGTGCCAGCAGCCCCCGGGGGGAGCGGAGGGTCAATGAGCAGTTCTTC.

The table lists this clonotype with a few counts. The rearrangement joins TRBV7-9 to TRBJ1-3; the D gene is possibly TRBD1 (5 bases). This CDR3 has 12 residues. Trimming left V 7 bases short and J 8 bases short, with 12 bases between. CDR1 is SEHNR, CDR2 FQNEAQ, per germline (reference sequence). The CDR3 spells CASTGRGHTIYF. The CDR3 DNA reads TGTGCCAGCACCGGGAGGGGACACACCATATATTTT.

The chain couples TRBV12-3 or TRBV12-4 to TRBJ1-2, with a possible D match to TRBD1 (6 bases). The length of the CDR3 is 14 residues. Trimming cost V 5 bases and J 7 bases, with 17 bases left between them. CDR3 bases: TGTGCCAGCAGTCCACCATGGGGGGCTCGTGGCTACACCTTC. Translation gives CASSPPWGARGYTF.

The rearrangement uses TRBV6-5 and TRBJ1-1; D uncertain. Germline V gene lookup returns CDR1 MNHEY and CDR2 SVGAGI. Trimming took 2 bases from V and 0 from J, leaving 4 bases between them. The CDR3 totals 13 residues. The DNA for the CDR3 is TGTGCCAGCAGTTACACGGTGAACACTGAAGCTTTCTTT. It is translated as CASSYTVNTEAFF.

This clonotype turned up a few times. This chain joins TRBV11-2 and TRBJ2-2; 8 bases line up with TRBD1. CDR3 size: 18 residues. V gave up 6 bases and J gave up 3 bases; unmatched junction bases: 15. Looked up from germline, CDR1 is SGHAT and CDR2 is FQNNGV. The CDR3 nucleotides read TGTGCCAGCAGTTTTAGGCGGAGGACAGGGTTCCACACCGGGGAGCTGTTTTTT. Translated: CASSFRRRTGFHTGELFF.

This sequence joins TRBV7-2 and TRBJ2-7; 8 nucleotides match TRBD2. Losses at the gene ends were 1 base for V and 3 bases for J; bases not matched to a gene: 5. CDR3 length: 15 residues. The V gene's germline CDR1 is SGHTA and CDR2 FQGNSA. The DNA of the CDR3 is TGTGCCAGCAGCTTAGTTTCGGGAGGGGACTACGAGCAGTACTTC. Protein sequence: CASSLVSGGDYEQYF.

This clonotype was observed many times. The rearrangement uses TRBV7-2 and TRBJ2-1; TRBD1 might be the D (6 bases). The V gene lost 1 base and the J gene lost 6 bases, with 10 bases spanning the gap. Germline V gene lookup returns CDR1 SGHTA and CDR2 FQGNSA. The CDR3 is 14 amino acids. CDR3 loop: CASSLVQGGNEQFF. CDR3 sequence (DNA): TGTGCCAGCAGCTTAGTACAAGGGGGCAATGAGCAGTTCTTC. The whole variable domain, remainder taken from reference TRBV7-2 and TRBJ2-1, is GAGVSQSPSNKVTEKGKDVELRCDPISGHTALYWYRQSLGQGLEFLIYFQGNSAPDKSGLPSDRFSAERTGGSVSTLTIQRTQQEDSAVYLCASSLVQGGNEQFFGPGTRLTVL.

CDR3 nucleotides: TGTGCCACCAGTGATTTGACGGCTAGCGGGAGTGGAGATACGCAGTATTTT. Residues: CATSDLTASGSGDTQYF. The V and J genes are TRBV24-1 and TRBJ2-3, with 10 bases lining up with TRBD2. The germline gives CDR1 KGHDR, CDR2 SFDVKD. The CDR3 spans 17 residues. Trimming removed 0 bases from V and 5 bases from J; junction bases left unmatched: 7.